This TCR beta chain comes out of a study of cytomegalovirus exposure and HLA in healthy donors. General study results and limits: A later analysis linked a missense DCLRE1C variant to TCR beta V- and J-gene trimming. Common viral pathogens seemed, in a later analysis, to connect with several of the most significant clusters.

CDR1 MGHRA and CDR2 YSYEKL come from the germline V gene. The CDR3 covers 15 residues. Trimming took off 5 bases at V and 4 bases at J, with 17 bases between the two ends. This clone was counted a few times. Its specificity is not known. Primers for the PCR totalled 60 Vbeta and 13 Jbeta. Clones were read by immunoSEQ multiplex PCR, and TCRdb kept only the in-frame ones, dropping some. The sample holds 95,000 to 150,000 clones, about 80% seen once. The TCR originated in a female donor in good health and CMV-seropositive. Sequenced material: PBMCs. The chain employs TRBV4-1 and TRBJ1-1, with D possibly matching TRBD1 (6 bases). CDR3 bases: TGCGCCAGCAGCGATGTTGGGGGCGCCCGCACTGAAGCTTTCTTT. Amino acids: CASSDVGGARTEAFF.